A single sample is the source of the 22 T cell receptor beta chains below, sequenced in a study of response to subunit inactivated influenza vaccine. TCRdb redid the calling of the RT-PCR reads with MiXCR, one entry per CDR3 protein. The data hold over 400,000 distinct CDR3 sequences, with 13% observed a single time. The sequences come from PBMCs from blood, collected more than 35 days after vaccination. Every receptor here comes from a man in his fifties or sixties who received an inactivated influenza vaccine.

The chain links TRBV20-1 to TRBJ1-2; D not resolved. V was shortened by 0 bases and J by 4 bases, with 9 bases between the two germline ends. CDR1 DFQATT and CDR2 SNEGSKA come from the germline V gene (reference sequence). The CDR3 spans 13 residues. The CDR3 loop is CSARDMAAYGYTF. CDR3 DNA: TGCAGTGCTAGAGATATGGCCGCCTATGGCTACACCTTC.

In its sample, this clonotype was seen a few times. The chain is built from TRBV7-9 and TRBJ1-2, with 10 bases matching TRBD1. This CDR3 is 15 amino acids long. With 5 bases clipped from V and 6 bases from J, the junction kept 9 bases outside the gene matches. The germline gives CDR1 SEHNR, CDR2 FQNEAQ (reference sequence). CDR3 DNA: TGTGCCAGCAGCCAAGGGACAGGGGATACGGATGGCTACACCTTC. Translated: CASSQGTGDTDGYTF.

This clonotype was counted only a few times. V usage is TRBV28 and J usage is TRBJ2-5, with 7 bases fitting TRBD2. The ends lost 8 bases at V and 6 bases at J; junction bases unmatched: 15. The CDR3 is 15 amino acids. CDR1 and CDR2 (germline): MDHEN, SYDVKM. The CDR3 region has the DNA TGTGCCAGCTCACCGGGGTACTTGCGGGAGCAGACCCAGTACTTC. Residues: CASSPGYLREQTQYF.

This clonotype was seen more than once but under ten times. The chain combines TRBV7-2 with TRBJ1-1, with D unresolved. Trimming shortened V by 0 bases and J by 1 base, and 9 bases separated the two germline ends. CDR1 and CDR2 (germline): SGHTA, FQGNSA. The CDR3 length is 15 residues. The CDR3 DNA sequence: TGTGCCAGCAGCTTAGCATACGACAAGAACACTGAAGCTTTCTTT. It encodes CASSLAYDKNTEAFF.

V is TRBV6-5 and J is TRBJ2-1, with 8 bases matching TRBD2. V lost 0 bases, J lost 2 bases, and 3 bases stayed unmatched. The CDR3 has 16 amino acids. Germline values: CDR1 MNHEY, CDR2 SVGAGI. The CDR3 coding sequence is TGTGCCAGCAGTTACTCGCTAGCGGGCACCTACAATGAGCAGTTCTTC. It codes for CASSYSLAGTYNEQFF.

The DNA for the CDR3 is TGTGCCACCCTTGGTGCCCTAGCGGGAGATCCAGATACGCAGTATTTT. Its translation is CATLGALAGDPDTQYF. The chain employs TRBV24-1 and TRBJ2-3; 10 bases are a match to TRBD2. Per the germline V gene, CDR1 is KGHDR and CDR2 is SFDVKD. The length of the CDR3 is 16 residues. Trimming cost V 9 bases and J 4 bases; bases outside gene matches: 12.

This clonotype has more than one count but fewer than ten. The chain employs TRBV7-6 and TRBJ2-2; 8 bases fit TRBD1. The CDR3 has 16 residues. CDR1 is SGHVS and CDR2 is FNYEAQ in the germline V gene. V dropped 6 bases and J dropped 4; count of bases not matched to a gene: 10. CDR3: CASSFKGRGPTGELFF. The CDR3 DNA reads as TGTGCCAGCAGTTTTAAGGGCAGGGGGCCCACCGGGGAGCTGTTTTTT.

The chain links TRBV2 to TRBJ2-6; D not resolved. The V gene lost 10 bases and the J gene lost 0 bases, with 25 bases spanning the gap. This CDR3 spans 19 amino acids. Germline-derived CDR1 and CDR2 are SNHLY and FYNNEI. The CDR3 reads CAISKSAFGPSSGANVLTF. The DNA for the CDR3 is TGTGCCATCAGCAAATCGGCTTTTGGCCCCAGCTCTGGGGCCAACGTCCTGACTTTC.

The chain couples TRBV20-1 to TRBJ2-7; D not certain. In germline, CDR1 is DFQATT, CDR2 SNEGSKA (reference sequence). The ends were cut back, 5 bases at V and 5 bases at J, with 13 bases in the middle. CDR3 length: 12 amino acids. CDR3 DNA: TGCAGTGCTTATTTAGGTCCCCACGAGCAGTACTTC. Translated: CSAYLGPHEQYF.

This clonotype has ten or more counts. The gene calls are TRBV7-2 and TRBJ2-1, with TRBD2 identical over 9 bases. This CDR3 comprises 13 residues. CDR1 is SGHTA and CDR2 is FQGNSA in the germline V gene. V gave up 8 bases and J gave up 8 bases; unmatched junction bases: 7. In DNA, the CDR3 is TGTGCCAGCCTAAGGACTAGCGAATATGAGCAGTTCTTC. Amino acid sequence: CASLRTSEYEQFF.

The chain employs TRBV30 and TRBJ2-4; no definite D call. The V end lost 4 bases, the J end lost 6 bases, and 16 bases lay between the germline ends. The CDR3 length is 14 residues. Germline CDR1 and CDR2: GTSNPN and SVGIG (reference sequence). The CDR3 sequence: CAWTPPGSLNIQYF. The DNA for the CDR3 is TGTGCCTGGACCCCGCCGGGTTCGTTAAACATTCAGTACTTC.

The rearrangement joins TRBV7-9 to TRBJ2-3, with D hard to call. The CDR3 totals 14 residues. CDR1 is SEHNR and CDR2 is FQNEAQ in the germline V gene (reference sequence). The ends were cut back, 1 base at V and 8 bases at J, with 13 bases in the middle. CDR3 in amino acids: CASSLGAFPGTQYF. CDR3 in DNA: TGTGCCAGCAGCTTAGGAGCGTTCCCTGGTACGCAGTATTTT.

The V call is TRBV6-2 or TRBV6-3, the J call TRBJ2-3, with D perhaps TRBD1 (6 bases). V was shortened by 0 bases and J by 0 bases, with 10 bases between the two germline ends. The CDR3 is 16 amino acids. Germline CDR1 reads MNHEY; CDR2 reads SVGEGT. The CDR3 loop reads CASSYSHGQSTDTQYF. The CDR3 coding sequence is TGTGCCAGCAGTTACTCTCATGGACAGAGCACAGATACGCAGTATTTT.

This clonotype was recorded a few times. CDR3 bases: TGCAGCGTGAGACAGGGGGCAGGACTAGCGGGATCCGAGCAGTACTTC. It encodes CSVRQGAGLAGSEQYF. The chain links TRBV29-1 to TRBJ2-7, with 12 bases matching TRBD2. V lost 6 bases and J lost 6; bases outside the gene matches: 15. The CDR3 runs 16 residues. The V gene's germline CDR1 is SQVTM and CDR2 ANQGSEA.

In its sample, this clonotype was seen a few times. This chain uses TRBV12-3 or TRBV12-4 with TRBJ2-3; 9 bases match TRBD2. CDR3 length: 15 residues. The V gene end was trimmed by 3 bases and the J gene end by 2 bases; junction bases not matched to a gene: 3. The CDR3 DNA follows: TGTGCCAGCAGTTTTGGCGGGGGGGACACAGATACGCAGTATTTT. Amino acids: CASSFGGGDTDTQYF.

In this sample, this clonotype turned up a few times. The rearrangement uses TRBV5-1 and TRBJ2-7, with D tentatively TRBD1 (5 bases). The germline V and J ends were trimmed by 0 bases and 5 bases, with 18 bases remaining between them. Per the germline V gene, CDR1 is SGHRS and CDR2 is YFSETQ. The CDR3 runs to 16 residues. This CDR3 reads CASSLGNIQGNDEQYF. CDR3 DNA: TGCGCCAGCAGCTTGGGCAATATCCAGGGAAACGACGAGCAGTACTTC. Combining the CDR3 with reference TRBV5-1 and TRBJ2-7 gives the whole variable domain KAGVTQTPRYLIKTRGQQVTLSCSPISGHRSVSWYQQTPGQGLQFLFEYFSETQRNKGNFPGRFSGRQFSNSRSEMNVSTLELGDSALYLCASSLGNIQGNDEQYFGPGTRLTVT.

This clonotype was seen ten or more times. This chain joins TRBV7-9 and TRBJ2-1; 9 nucleotides match TRBD1. Germline CDR1 SEHNR, CDR2 FQNEAQ (reference sequence). The junction had 9 bases not matched to a gene; V was cut back by 1 base and J by 8 bases. This CDR3 region has 16 residues. The DNA for the CDR3 is TGTGCCAGCAGCTTAGAGCCGGGACAGGGAGGCTATGAGCAGTTCTTC. Protein sequence: CASSLEPGQGGYEQFF.

This chain joins TRBV15 and TRBJ2-7, with TRBD1 as a possible D gene (6 bases). Deletions cut 0 bases from V and 6 bases from J, with 9 bases between. CDR1 and CDR2 from the germline V gene are LNHNV and YYDKDF (reference sequence). The CDR3 is made up of 13 amino acids. CDR3 nucleotide sequence: TGTGCCACCAGCAGAGATGGGGGCCGCGAGCAGTACTTC. This translates into CATSRDGGREQYF.

This clonotype was seen at least ten times. The chain carries TRBV5-1 and TRBJ2-7, with 9 positions matching TRBD1. The junction had 10 bases not matched to a gene; V was cut back by 4 bases and J by 2 bases. From germline, CDR1 is SGHRS and CDR2 YFSETQ. This CDR3 spans 16 amino acids. CDR3 nucleotides: TGCGCCAGCAGCCCCCAGGGGACAGGGTCGACCTACGAGCAGTACTTC. Protein sequence: CASSPQGTGSTYEQYF.

The genes are TRBV10-3 and TRBJ2-5; D might be TRBD2 (7 bases). This CDR3 region has 15 residues. Germline CDR1 is ENHRY and CDR2 is SYGVKD. Deletions cut 0 bases from V and 5 bases from J, with 13 bases between. The DNA for the CDR3 is TGTGCCATCAGTGAGTCGGGGGGGCGGATGGAGACCCAGTACTTC. Translating it yields CAISESGGRMETQYF.

This chain joins TRBV5-1 and TRBJ2-3; 9 positions match TRBD2. Per the germline V gene, CDR1 is SGHRS and CDR2 is YFSETQ. Trimming removed 0 bases from V and 4 bases from J; junction bases left unmatched: 9. This CDR3 has 17 residues. The CDR3 loop reads CASSLAFAGGPPDTQYF. For the CDR3, the DNA is TGCGCCAGCAGCTTGGCCTTTGCGGGGGGGCCCCCAGATACGCAGTATTTT.

This clonotype appeared a few times. V is TRBV4-2 and J is TRBJ2-1; 12 bases agree with TRBD2. Germline values: CDR1 LGHNA, CDR2 YNFKEQ. Trimming at V came to 4 bases and at J to 6 bases, leaving 10 bases not matched to a gene. CDR3 length: 17 amino acids. CDR3 bases: TGTGCCAGCAGCCTAAGACTAGCGGGAGAGGTTGGCAATGAGCAGTTCTTC. It codes for CASSLRLAGEVGNEQFF.